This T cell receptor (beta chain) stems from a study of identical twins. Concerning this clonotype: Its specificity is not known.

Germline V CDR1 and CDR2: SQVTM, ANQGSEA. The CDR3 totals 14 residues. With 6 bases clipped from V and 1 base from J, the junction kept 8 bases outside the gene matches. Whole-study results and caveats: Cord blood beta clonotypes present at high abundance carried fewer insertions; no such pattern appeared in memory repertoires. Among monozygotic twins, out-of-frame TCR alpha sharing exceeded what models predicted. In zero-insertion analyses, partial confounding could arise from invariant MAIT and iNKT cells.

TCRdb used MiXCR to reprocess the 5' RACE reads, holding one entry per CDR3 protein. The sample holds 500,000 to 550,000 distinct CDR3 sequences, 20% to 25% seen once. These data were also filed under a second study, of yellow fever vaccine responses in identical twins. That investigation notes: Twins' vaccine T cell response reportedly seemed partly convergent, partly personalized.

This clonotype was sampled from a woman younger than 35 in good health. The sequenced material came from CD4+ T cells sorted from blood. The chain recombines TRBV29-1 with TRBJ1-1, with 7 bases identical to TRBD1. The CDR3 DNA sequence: TGCAGCGTGACCCAACAGGGGAGGAACACTGAAGCTTTCTTT. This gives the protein CSVTQQGRNTEAFF.